This record covers a single T cell receptor (beta chain). Its cognate antigen is unknown. Germline CDR1 reads GTSNPN; CDR2 reads SVGIG (reference sequence). CDR3 length: 15 residues. V lost 2 bases and J lost 0, with 13 bases in between. The sample belongs to a study of early T cells in non-severe SARS-CoV-2 infection. General study points: VDJdb-based matching was biased toward anti-spike CD8 responses and missed private and CD4 specificities.

Tagging with unique molecular identifiers was applied to individual cDNA molecules. TCRdb used MiXCR to reprocess the 5' RACE reads, holding one entry per CDR3 protein. The data show some 50,000 distinct CDR3 sequences, roughly 5.9% seen once. The chain recombines TRBV30 with TRBJ1-2, with D possibly matching TRBD1 (6 bases). This clonotype originated in an adult who was a healthcare worker with PCR-confirmed SARS-CoV-2 infection or an uninfected control (not recorded which). Sequenced: whole blood. The CDR3 coding sequence is TGTGCCTGGAGTCTAACAGGGCTCCCTAACTATGGCTACACCTTC. Translating gives CAWSLTGLPNYGYTF.